A single sample gave rise to the 5 T cell receptor beta chains below, sequenced in a study of T cell repertoires in cytomegalovirus infection. Each CDR3 protein gets one entry after TCRdb re-called the reads with MiXCR. Here the sample spans under 800,000 distinct CDR3 sequences, approximately 24% being singletons. Sequenced input: CD8+ T cells from PBMCs. The origin of the receptors is a human donor in good health (CMV status not recorded). Some clones in this sample may be carry-over from other donors' samples.

The genes are TRBV6-5 and TRBJ1-5, with 11 bases identical to TRBD1. The germline V gene has CDR1 MNHEY and CDR2 SVGAGI. The CDR3 length is 15 residues. V trimming: 5 bases; J trimming: 4 bases; junction bases outside the gene matches: 4. The CDR3 loop reads CASSKGQGVNQPQHF. In DNA, the CDR3 is TGTGCCAGCAGTAAGGGACAGGGGGTAAATCAGCCCCAGCATTTT.

The chain uses TRBV24-1 and TRBJ1-4; TRBD1 matches at 9 bases. CDR1 is KGHDR, CDR2 SFDVKD, per germline. This CDR3 has 15 amino acids. V gave up 3 bases and J gave up 7 bases; unmatched junction bases: 5. CDR3 amino acids: CATSDPTGGREKLFF. CDR3 sequence (DNA): TGTGCCACCAGTGATCCCACAGGGGGCCGTGAAAAACTGTTTTTT.

This clonotype was observed at least ten times. V gene TRBV7-8 combines with J gene TRBJ2-3; TRBD2 is a possible D gene (7 bases). The ends were cut back, 6 bases at V and 5 bases at J, with 18 bases in the middle. From germline, CDR1 is SGHVS and CDR2 FQNEAQ. The CDR3 loop spans 15 amino acids. The DNA for the CDR3 is TGTGCCAGCAGTAGGGGGGGGCCCACGGTAGATACGCAGTATTTT. Residues: CASSRGGPTVDTQYF.

Ten or more counts support this clonotype. This chain joins TRBV7-2 and TRBJ2-1, with D possibly TRBD1 on 5 matching bases. The CDR3 spans 12 residues. CDR1 is SGHTA, CDR2 FQGNSA, per germline. V lost 6 bases, J lost 7 bases, and 10 bases lay in between. The CDR3 DNA reads TGTGCCAGCAGTCGCAGGGATAATGAGCAGTTCTTC. Its protein is CASSRRDNEQFF.

About this clonotype itself: A junction end diverges from the germline sequence, so it may reflect a read error. The chain combines TRBV29-1 with TRBJ2-6, with 7 bases aligning to TRBD1. The CDR3 is made up of 16 amino acids. The germline CDR1 and CDR2 sequences are SQVTM and ANQGSEA. CDR3 protein: CGVRTGSGSGANVLTF. CDR3 DNA: TGCGGCGTTCGGACAGGAAGCGGCTCTGGGGCCAACGTCCTGACTTTC.